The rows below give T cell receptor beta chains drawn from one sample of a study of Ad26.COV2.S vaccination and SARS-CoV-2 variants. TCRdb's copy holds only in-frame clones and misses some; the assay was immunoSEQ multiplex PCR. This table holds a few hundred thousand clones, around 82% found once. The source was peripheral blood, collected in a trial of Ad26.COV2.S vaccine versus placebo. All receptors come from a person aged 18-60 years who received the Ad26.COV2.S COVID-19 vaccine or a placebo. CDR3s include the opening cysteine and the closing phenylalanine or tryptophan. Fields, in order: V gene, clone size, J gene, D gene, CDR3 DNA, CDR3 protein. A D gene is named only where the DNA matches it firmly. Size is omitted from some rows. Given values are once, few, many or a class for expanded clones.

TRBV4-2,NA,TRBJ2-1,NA,TGTGCCAGCAGCCAAGTAGGAGGGAGCTACAATGAGCAGTTCTTC,CASSQVGGSYNEQFF
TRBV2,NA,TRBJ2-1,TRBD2,TGTGCCAGCCGAAGGACTAGCGGGGTCAATGAGCAGTTCTTC,CASRRTSGVNEQFF
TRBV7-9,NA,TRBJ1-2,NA,TGTGCCAGCAGCTCGGGGGTGAACTATGGCTACACCTTC,CASSSGVNYGYTF
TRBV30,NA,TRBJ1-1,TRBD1,TGTGCCTGGAGTGTACGGGGAGGGGGCGTGCGCGCTTTCTTT,CAWSVRGGGVRAFF
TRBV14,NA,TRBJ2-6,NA,TGTGCCAGCAGCCAAGTATATTCTGGGGCCAACGTCCTGACTTTC,CASSQVYSGANVLTF
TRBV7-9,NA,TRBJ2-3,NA,TGTGCCAGCAGCCCCCGACAGAGACTCACAGATACGCAGTATTTT,CASSPRQRLTDTQYF
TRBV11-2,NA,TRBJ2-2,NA,TGTGCCAGCAGCTTAAGAGGAACCGGGGAGCTGTTTTTT,CASSLRGTGELFF
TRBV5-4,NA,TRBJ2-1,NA,TGTGCCAGCAGCTTGGTGTGGAGTGACAATGAGCAGTTCTTC,CASSLVWSDNEQFF
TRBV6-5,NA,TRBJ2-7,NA,TGTGCCAGCACGGGGTTCTCCTACGAGCAGTACTTC,CASTGFSYEQYF
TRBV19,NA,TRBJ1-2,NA,TGTGCCAGTAGTATAATCCGGAGTCAGCGGTCAACTAACTATGGCTACACCTTC,CASSIIRSQRSTNYGYTF
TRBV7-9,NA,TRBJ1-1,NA,TGTGCCAGCAGCCTCACAGAGCGATACACTGAAGCTTTCTTT,CASSLTERYTEAFF
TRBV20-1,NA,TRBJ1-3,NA,TGCAGTGCTCGCTCTGGAAACACCATATATTTT,CSARSGNTIYF
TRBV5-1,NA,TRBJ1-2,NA,TGCGCCAGCAGCTTGAAGGACTATGGCTACACCTTC,CASSLKDYGYTF
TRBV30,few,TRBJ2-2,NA,TGTGCCTGGATCGGCGACACCGGGGAGCTGTTTTTT,CAWIGDTGELFF
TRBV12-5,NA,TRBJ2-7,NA,TGTGCTAGTGGTTTGGGGACAAGGGAGAGCGAGCAGTACTTC,CASGLGTRESEQYF
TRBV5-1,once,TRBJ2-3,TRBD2,TGCGCCAGCAGCAACGGGGGGATCCCTCGATCTGCTACGCAGTATTTT,CASSNGGIPRSATQYF
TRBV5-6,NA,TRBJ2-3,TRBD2,TGTGCCAGCAGCTTCACTAGCGGATTTCGGGATACGCAGTATTTT,CASSFTSGFRDTQYF
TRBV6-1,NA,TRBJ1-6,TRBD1,TGTGCCAGCAGTGGGGACAGGCCCACAGGGTATTCACCCCTCCACTTT,CASSGDRPTGYSPLHF
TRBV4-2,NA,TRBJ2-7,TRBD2,TGTGCCAGCAGCCAGGATAGCGGGGCGGCCTACGAGCAGTACTTC,CASSQDSGAAYEQYF
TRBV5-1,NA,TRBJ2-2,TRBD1,TGCGCCAGCAGCTTCCATAGGGGACAGGGGGCATCGGGGGAGCTGTTTTTT,CASSFHRGQGASGELFF
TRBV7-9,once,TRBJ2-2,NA,TGTGCCAGCAGCCCTGATGGGGTCACCGGGGAGCTGTTTTTT,CASSPDGVTGELFF
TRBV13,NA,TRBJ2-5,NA,TGTGCCAGCAGCTTAGGTGGGAGTATCCAGTACTTC,CASSLGGSIQYF
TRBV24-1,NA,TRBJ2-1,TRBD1,TGTGCCACCAGCGACGGGACAGCCTACAATGAGCAGTTCTTC,CATSDGTAYNEQFF
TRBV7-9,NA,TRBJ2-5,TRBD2,TGTGCCAGCAGCTCCTCCGGACTAGCGAGTGAGACCCAGTACTTC,CASSSSGLASETQYF
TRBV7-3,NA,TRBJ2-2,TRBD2,TGTGCCAGCAGCTTAAAGCCCCTAGCGGGAGGGCGAACCGGGGAGCTGTTTTTT,CASSLKPLAGGRTGELFF
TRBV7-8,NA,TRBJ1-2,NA,TGTGCCAGCAGTTTTGCTCAGGGGAGCTACACCTTC,CASSFAQGSYTF
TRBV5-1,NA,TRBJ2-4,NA,TGCGCCAGCAGCCGCGACAGGGACTTAAAAACCGGCAAAAACATTCAGTACTTC,CASSRDRDLKTGKNIQYF
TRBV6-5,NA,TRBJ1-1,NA,TGTGCCAGCAGTTACTACAGCTACACTGAAGCTTTCTTT,CASSYYSYTEAFF
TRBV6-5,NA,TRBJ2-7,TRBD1,TGTGCCAGCAGTCCCGACAGGGTCGAGCAGTACTTC,CASSPDRVEQYF
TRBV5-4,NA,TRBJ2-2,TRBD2,TGTGCCAGCAGCTCGGGACTAGCGCTTACTACGAACACCGGGGAGCTGTTTTTT,CASSSGLALTTNTGELFF
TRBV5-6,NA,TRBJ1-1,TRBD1,TGTGCCAGCAGCACGCAGGGGGTAATCAGTGAAGCTTTCTTT,CASSTQGVISEAFF
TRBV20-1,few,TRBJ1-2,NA,TGCAGTGCTAGCACAGGGTATGGCTACACCTTC,CSASTGYGYTF
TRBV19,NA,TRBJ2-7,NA,TGTGCCAGTAGTATCCTCCGGGACTCGCTCTTTCCATCTTACTACGAGCAGTACTTC,CASSILRDSLFPSYYEQYF
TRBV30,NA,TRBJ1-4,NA,TGTGCCTGTATCAGTGTCTCTGATTCAGGAAAACTGTTTTTT,CACISVSDSGKLFF
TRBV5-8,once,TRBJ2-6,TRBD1,TGTGCCAGCAGCTTCATCCAGGGGGCTGGGGCCAACGTCCTGACTTTC,CASSFIQGAGANVLTF
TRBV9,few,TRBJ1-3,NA,TGTGCCAGCAGCCTCCGGGGAAACACCATATATTTT,CASSLRGNTIYF
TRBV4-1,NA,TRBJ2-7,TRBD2,TGCGCCAGCAGCACGACTAGCAGCGAGCAGTACTTC,CASSTTSSEQYF
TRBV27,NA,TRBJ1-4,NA,TGTGCCAGCACCCCAGCCCGGGGGGGCCCTCATGAAAAACTGTTTTTT,CASTPARGGPHEKLFF
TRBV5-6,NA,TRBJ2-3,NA,TGTGCCAGCAGCTTTTCTAGCGCGTTTCCAGATACGCAGTATTTT,CASSFSSAFPDTQYF
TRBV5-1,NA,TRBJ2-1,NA,TGCGCCAGCAGCGGCAGACCTGGGGGCAATGAGCAGTTCTTC,CASSGRPGGNEQFF
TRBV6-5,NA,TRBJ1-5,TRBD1,TGTGCCAGCAGTCGGGACAGGGGACCCAATCAGCCCCAGCATTTT,CASSRDRGPNQPQHF